This T cell receptor beta chain was identified during a study of cytomegalovirus exposure and HLA in healthy donors. Remarks on this clone: The antigen is undetermined.

13 Jbeta primers and 60 Vbeta primers were used for the PCR. Using immunoSEQ multiplex PCR, the repertoire was profiled, and TCRdb retains in-frame clones only, with some absent. The sample lists roughly 44,000 clones, 65% to 85% occurring once. General study points: A later analysis reportedly found fewer N-insertions in an Asian-associated ancestry cluster than the roughly 670-donor mean.

While unrecorded immune exposures were likely, the donors were nominally healthy when sampled. The sequenced sample consisted of PBMCs. The TCR originated in a man in his forties or fifties in good health and CMV-seronegative.

CDR3 DNA sequence: TGTGCCAGCAGCAAAGCTACAAGGGGAAGGGACTCCCCCGAGCAGTACTTC. It is translated as CASSKATRGRDSPEQYF. J is TRBJ2-7 and V is TRBV21-1; TRBD2, the D gene given by the table, was not confirmed from the DNA. TRBV21-1 is a pseudogene locus. This CDR3 contains 17 residues.